These T cell receptor beta chains were read from a single sample in a study of T-cell memory formation after mild COVID-19. TCRdb re-called the 5' RACE reads through MiXCR, storing one row per CDR3 protein. The profile shows about 82,000 distinct CDR3 sequences, about 13% of them singletons. The specimen sequenced was PBMCs or a T cell subset sorted from them (not recorded which). The receptors were sampled from a man younger than 35 who had mild COVID-19 (a few samples of this study predate the infection). Cell type and time point are not known. The CDR3 runs from the conserved cysteine through the conserved F or W. A D gene is named only where the DNA matches it firmly. Size is omitted from some rows. Given values are once, few, many or a class for expanded clones.

v_call: TRBV11-2; d_call: NA; j_call: TRBJ2-2; clone_size: NA; cdr3_nt: TGTGCCAGCAGCCACCGGCCCGGGACAGGGGAGCTGTTTTTT; cdr3_aa: CASSHRPGTGELFF
v_call: TRBV5-6; d_call: TRBD1; j_call: TRBJ2-7; clone_size: few; cdr3_nt: TGTGCCAGCAGCTCCTCTCAAGGGGGACAGATCCTCTACGAGCAGTACTTC; cdr3_aa: CASSSSQGGQILYEQYF
v_call: TRBV20-1; d_call: NA; j_call: TRBJ2-6; clone_size: few; cdr3_nt: TGCAGTGCTACGTCTGGGGCCAACGTCCTGACTTTC; cdr3_aa: CSATSGANVLTF
v_call: TRBV2; d_call: TRBD1; j_call: TRBJ1-2; clone_size: NA; cdr3_nt: TGTGCCAGAGAGGGGGACAGAGCTAACTATGGCTACACCTTC; cdr3_aa: CAREGDRANYGYTF
v_call: TRBV6-4; d_call: NA; j_call: TRBJ2-3; clone_size: few; cdr3_nt: TGTGCCAGCAGTGAGGGGCGGAGCACAGATACGCAGTATTTT; cdr3_aa: CASSEGRSTDTQYF
v_call: TRBV10-2; d_call: NA; j_call: TRBJ2-6; clone_size: NA; cdr3_nt: TGCGCCAGCAGTGAGACCACTGGGGCCAACGTCCTGACTTTC; cdr3_aa: CASSETTGANVLTF
v_call: TRBV4-3; d_call: NA; j_call: TRBJ2-3; clone_size: many; cdr3_nt: TGCGCCAGCAGCCAAGGGTACGGGGTGAAGAGCACAGATACGCAGTATTTT; cdr3_aa: CASSQGYGVKSTDTQYF
v_call: TRBV3-1; d_call: NA; j_call: TRBJ2-3; clone_size: few; cdr3_nt: TGTGCCAGCAGCCAAGCAGGGGAAGGGTGGACAGATACGCAGTATTTT; cdr3_aa: CASSQAGEGWTDTQYF
v_call: TRBV18; d_call: TRBD2; j_call: TRBJ2-7; clone_size: few; cdr3_nt: TGTGCCAGCTCACCAACGACTAGCGCAAACTCCTACGAGCAGTACTTC; cdr3_aa: CASSPTTSANSYEQYF
v_call: TRBV4-3; d_call: NA; j_call: TRBJ1-5; clone_size: NA; cdr3_nt: TGCGCCAGCAGCCAACCCGGACGGATCCTGTCCCAGCATTTT; cdr3_aa: CASSQPGRILSQHF
v_call: TRBV7-9; d_call: NA; j_call: TRBJ1-1; clone_size: few; cdr3_nt: TGTGCCAGCAGCTTAGTTCCCACCGAAGCTTTCTTT; cdr3_aa: CASSLVPTEAFF
v_call: TRBV6-1; d_call: NA; j_call: TRBJ2-5; clone_size: many; cdr3_nt: TGTGCCAGCAGTGAAGCAGAAGGGACCCAAGAGACCCAGTACTTC; cdr3_aa: CASSEAEGTQETQYF
v_call: TRBV29-1; d_call: TRBD1; j_call: TRBJ1-1; clone_size: few; cdr3_nt: TGCAGCGTTGAATGGTCAGGGACAGAGGCTGAAGCTTTCTTT; cdr3_aa: CSVEWSGTEAEAFF
v_call: TRBV6-2/TRBV6-3; d_call: TRBD1; j_call: TRBJ1-5; clone_size: NA; cdr3_nt: TGTGCCAGCAGTTACCCCACAGGCGGGACAGGGTTTCAGCCCCAGCATTTT; cdr3_aa: CASSYPTGGTGFQPQHF
v_call: TRBV20-1; d_call: TRBD1; j_call: TRBJ1-1; clone_size: many; cdr3_nt: TGCAGTGTTCGGACAGGGAACACTGAAGCTTTCTTT; cdr3_aa: CSVRTGNTEAFF
v_call: TRBV29-1; d_call: TRBD1; j_call: TRBJ2-3; clone_size: few; cdr3_nt: TGCAGCGTAGGCCTGACAGGGGCTAACACAGATACGCAGTATTTT; cdr3_aa: CSVGLTGANTDTQYF
v_call: TRBV10-3; d_call: NA; j_call: TRBJ2-1; clone_size: few; cdr3_nt: TGTGCCATCAGTGAAGGGGGGGCCTACAATGAGCAGTTCTTC; cdr3_aa: CAISEGGAYNEQFF
v_call: TRBV7-9; d_call: NA; j_call: TRBJ1-4; clone_size: NA; cdr3_nt: TGTGCCAGCAGCTTACGGGACGTCCTAGGCGAAAAACTGTTTTTT; cdr3_aa: CASSLRDVLGEKLFF
v_call: TRBV5-1; d_call: NA; j_call: TRBJ2-2; clone_size: few; cdr3_nt: TGCGCCAGCAGCTTGGGGCTCACCGGGGAGCTGTTTTTT; cdr3_aa: CASSLGLTGELFF
v_call: TRBV7-6; d_call: NA; j_call: TRBJ1-2; clone_size: few; cdr3_nt: TGTGCCAGCAGCCAAGGACAGTTCTATGGCTACACCTTC; cdr3_aa: CASSQGQFYGYTF
v_call: TRBV25-1; d_call: TRBD2; j_call: TRBJ2-2; clone_size: few; cdr3_nt: TGTGCCAGCAGTGAAACGACTAGCGGGGTATCGAACACCGGGGAGCTGTTTTTT; cdr3_aa: CASSETTSGVSNTGELFF
v_call: TRBV4-1; d_call: TRBD2; j_call: TRBJ2-5; clone_size: NA; cdr3_nt: TGCGCCAGCAGCCAAGATCTACCCCAGCGGGGGCCGAAACAAGAGACCCAGTACTTC; cdr3_aa: CASSQDLPQRGPKQETQYF
v_call: TRBV7-9; d_call: TRBD2; j_call: TRBJ2-5; clone_size: few; cdr3_nt: TGTGCCAGCAGCCCAAGCCACGGGACTAACATTGGAGAGACCCAGTACTTC; cdr3_aa: CASSPSHGTNIGETQYF
v_call: TRBV7-3; d_call: NA; j_call: TRBJ2-3; clone_size: NA; cdr3_nt: TGTGCCAGCAGCGGCTGGGGTGCTTCTAGCACAGATACGCAGTATTTT; cdr3_aa: CASSGWGASSTDTQYF
v_call: TRBV9; d_call: NA; j_call: TRBJ1-5; clone_size: NA; cdr3_nt: TGTGCCAGCGGGAAGGGGCTCAATCAGCCCCAGCATTTT; cdr3_aa: CASGKGLNQPQHF
v_call: TRBV7-9; d_call: TRBD1; j_call: TRBJ2-7; clone_size: NA; cdr3_nt: TGTGCCAGCACCAGGACAGGGTCAAACCCCTACGAGCAGTACTTC; cdr3_aa: CASTRTGSNPYEQYF
v_call: TRBV19; d_call: NA; j_call: TRBJ2-2; clone_size: NA; cdr3_nt: TGTGCCAGTAGTATAGGAGGGCACACCGGGGAGCTGTTTTTT; cdr3_aa: CASSIGGHTGELFF
v_call: TRBV20-1; d_call: TRBD2; j_call: TRBJ2-3; clone_size: few; cdr3_nt: TGCAGTGCTACGGCGGGGGGGCCGACAGATACGCAGTATTTT; cdr3_aa: CSATAGGPTDTQYF
v_call: TRBV20-1; d_call: TRBD1; j_call: TRBJ1-1; clone_size: NA; cdr3_nt: TGCAGTGCTAGAGATGGGGACAGGGGGACCACTGAAGCTTTCTTT; cdr3_aa: CSARDGDRGTTEAFF
v_call: TRBV7-8; d_call: NA; j_call: TRBJ1-1; clone_size: few; cdr3_nt: TGTGCCAGCAGCTTGAGGGGAAGGGTCACTGAAGCTTTCTTT; cdr3_aa: CASSLRGRVTEAFF
v_call: TRBV19; d_call: TRBD1; j_call: TRBJ1-1; clone_size: few; cdr3_nt: TGTGCCAGTAGAACAGGGGGTTCCTCTCGTAACACTGAAGCTTTCTTT; cdr3_aa: CASRTGGSSRNTEAFF
v_call: TRBV7-6; d_call: NA; j_call: TRBJ2-3; clone_size: many; cdr3_nt: TGTGCCAGCAGCTTCGACACAACCACAGATACGCAGTATTTT; cdr3_aa: CASSFDTTTDTQYF
v_call: TRBV29-1; d_call: NA; j_call: TRBJ1-2; clone_size: few; cdr3_nt: TGCAGCGTTTTATTAGGATATGGCTACACCTTC; cdr3_aa: CSVLLGYGYTF
v_call: TRBV9; d_call: TRBD2; j_call: TRBJ2-3; clone_size: NA; cdr3_nt: TGTGCCAGCAGCTGGCTCCTAGCGGGGGGCGCAGATACGCAGTATTTT; cdr3_aa: CASSWLLAGGADTQYF
v_call: TRBV7-9; d_call: TRBD2; j_call: TRBJ2-1; clone_size: NA; cdr3_nt: TGCGCCAGCGATCTGTCGGGCGGGGGTAACAATGAGCAGTTCTTC; cdr3_aa: CASDLSGGGNNEQFF
v_call: TRBV20-1; d_call: NA; j_call: TRBJ1-1; clone_size: few; cdr3_nt: TGCAGTGCTAGAGATACGGGGGGCACTGAAGCTTTCTTT; cdr3_aa: CSARDTGGTEAFF
v_call: TRBV12-2; d_call: NA; j_call: TRBJ2-7; clone_size: NA; cdr3_nt: TGTGCAAGTCGCTTAGTACTAGCGGCAGGGCAGTACTTC; cdr3_aa: CASRLVLAAGQYF
v_call: TRBV7-9; d_call: NA; j_call: TRBJ1-1; clone_size: NA; cdr3_nt: TGTGCCAGCAGCTTAGACCGGGGGACGGTGAACACTGAAGCTTTCTTT; cdr3_aa: CASSLDRGTVNTEAFF
v_call: TRBV7-8; d_call: NA; j_call: TRBJ1-5; clone_size: few; cdr3_nt: TGTGCCAGCAGCTTAGCATGGGATCGCAATCAGCCCCAGCATTTT; cdr3_aa: CASSLAWDRNQPQHF
v_call: TRBV5-1; d_call: NA; j_call: TRBJ2-1; clone_size: NA; cdr3_nt: TGCGCCAGCCGATTGGGGAGTAATGAGCAGTTCTTC; cdr3_aa: CASRLGSNEQFF
v_call: TRBV4-1; d_call: NA; j_call: TRBJ1-5; clone_size: NA; cdr3_nt: TGCGCCAGCAGCCAAGATTCCGTCAGACGCGGATCGCCCCAGCATTTT; cdr3_aa: CASSQDSVRRGSPQHF
v_call: TRBV6-5; d_call: NA; j_call: TRBJ2-7; clone_size: few; cdr3_nt: TGTGCCAGCAGTTACTCGGGCTCCTACGAGCAGTACTTC; cdr3_aa: CASSYSGSYEQYF
v_call: TRBV27; d_call: NA; j_call: TRBJ2-7; clone_size: few; cdr3_nt: TGTGCCAGCAGTTTGCGCCAATCTTACGAGCAGTACTTC; cdr3_aa: CASSLRQSYEQYF
v_call: TRBV7-8; d_call: NA; j_call: TRBJ2-7; clone_size: many; cdr3_nt: TGTGCCAGCAGCTTACCACCCTACGAGCAGTACTTC; cdr3_aa: CASSLPPYEQYF
v_call: TRBV7-9; d_call: TRBD1; j_call: TRBJ1-1; clone_size: few; cdr3_nt: TGTGCCAGCGGGCTGACAGGGGGCAACACTGAAGCTTTCTTT; cdr3_aa: CASGLTGGNTEAFF
v_call: TRBV28; d_call: NA; j_call: TRBJ2-3; clone_size: few; cdr3_nt: TGTGCCAGCAGTGACCCGGGGTCGCCTATGCAGTATTTT; cdr3_aa: CASSDPGSPMQYF
v_call: TRBV24-1; d_call: NA; j_call: TRBJ2-3; clone_size: NA; cdr3_nt: TGTGCCACCAGGGGGACCAACACAGATACGCAGTATTTT; cdr3_aa: CATRGTNTDTQYF
v_call: TRBV5-6; d_call: NA; j_call: TRBJ2-1; clone_size: NA; cdr3_nt: TGTGCCAGCAGCTTGGAGGGACGCGACAATGAGCAGTTCTTC; cdr3_aa: CASSLEGRDNEQFF